This TCR beta chain emerged from a study of spatial heterogeneity in lung cancer. Overall study: After resection, follow-up PBMC samples were sequenced when available, at a median of roughly two years later. Across the raw uncorrected reads, a unique TCR and UMI combination was observed, on average, more than ten times. Points from the study as a whole: Circulating ubiquitous expanded tumor TCRs were observed more frequently at resection than at follow-up.

Germline values: CDR1 SEHNR, CDR2 FQNEAQ (reference sequence). Trimming removed 2 bases from V and 3 bases from J, with 12 bases in between. This CDR3 is 15 amino acids long. Each CDR3 protein gets one entry after TCRdb re-called the 5' RACE reads with MiXCR. Here the sample spans tens of thousands of distinct CDR3 sequences, roughly a fifth being singletons. In its sample, this clonotype was seen once. Its target is unknown. Time point specified: blood at routine non-recurrence follow-up after resection. Material for sequencing was whole RNA from tumor, nontumor lung or frozen PBMC, left unsorted. The material sequenced was PBMCs, taken at follow-up. The clonotype originates from a male donor with early-stage non-small cell lung cancer. The J gene is TRBJ2-3, the V gene TRBV7-9, with TRBD1 as a possible D gene (6 bases). The CDR3 DNA sequence: TGTGCCAGCAGCTTAAGTCTGGGGGCTACAGATACGCAGTATTTT. It is translated as CASSLSLGATDTQYF.